The next 28 T cell receptor beta chains were all read from a single sample in a study of identical twins. TCRdb used MiXCR to reprocess the 5' RACE reads, holding one entry per CDR3 protein. Of about 900,000 distinct CDR3 sequences in the sample, 9% to 15% were seen once. These data also formed part of another study, on yellow fever vaccine responses in identical twins.

Sequences were obtained from PBMCs. These receptor sequences come from a woman in her late teens or twenties in good health.

This clonotype came up a few times. The chain couples TRBV4-1 to TRBJ2-2; 7 bases match TRBD1. The CDR3 covers 18 residues. Germline CDR1 and CDR2: MGHRA and YSYEKL. V was pared by 3 bases and J by 4 bases, with 14 bases of the junction left unmatched. CDR3 amino acids: CASSQNYLQGRFTGELFF. The DNA for the CDR3 is TGCGCCAGCAGCCAGAACTACCTACAGGGGCGTTTCACCGGGGAGCTGTTTTTT.

This clonotype came up a few times. The chain is built from TRBV5-1 and TRBJ2-5; 9 bases are shared with TRBD2. V shed 2 bases and J 4 bases; nucleotides not matched to a gene: 9. The CDR3 extends over 16 amino acids. Germline CDR1 SGHRS, CDR2 YFSETQ. The CDR3 region has the DNA TGCGCCAGCAGCTTAGGCTCTAGCGGGATTGGAGAGACCCAGTACTTC. Translated: CASSLGSSGIGETQYF.

A few counts support this clonotype. The chain employs TRBV28 and TRBJ2-7, with 8 positions matching TRBD1. J was trimmed by 3 bases and V by 3 bases; bases with no gene match: 10. The CDR3 spans 16 residues. CDR1 MDHEN and CDR2 SYDVKM come from the germline V gene. The CDR3 loop reads CASSFSGTGNSYEQYV. CDR3 DNA sequence: TGTGCCAGCAGTTTTTCGGGGACAGGAAACAGCTACGAGCAGTACGTC.

This clonotype was counted a few times. The chain employs TRBV5-1 and TRBJ2-2, with 12 bases aligning to TRBD2. CDR3 length equals 17 residues. Germline V gene data show CDR1 as SGHRS and CDR2 as YFSETQ. J was trimmed by 2 bases and V by 4 bases; bases with no gene match: 6. The CDR3: CASSVTSGSPNTGELFF. DNA of the CDR3: TGCGCCAGCAGCGTGACTAGCGGGAGTCCCAACACCGGGGAGCTGTTTTTT.

This clonotype was seen ten or more times. The rearrangement joins TRBV27 to TRBJ2-1; D remains unclear. Germline V gene sequence: CDR1 MNHEY, CDR2 SMNVEV (reference sequence). Trimming removed 5 bases at V and 4 bases at J, with 6 bases between. The CDR3 is made up of 12 amino acids. The CDR3 DNA reads as TGTGCCAGCAGTACCAATTACAATGAGCAGTTCTTC. It specifies CASSTNYNEQFF.

This clonotype was seen more than once but under ten times. This chain joins TRBV29-1 and TRBJ2-1; no clear D. Deletions cut 5 bases from V and 5 bases from J, with 10 bases between. The CDR3 has 12 residues. Germline values: CDR1 SQVTM, CDR2 ANQGSEA. In DNA, the CDR3 is TGCAGCGTTTTGCAGTACCACAATGAGCAGTTCTTC. It specifies CSVLQYHNEQFF.

The chain employs TRBV12-3 or TRBV12-4 and TRBJ1-2; TRBD1 might be the D (5 bases). There are 13 residues in the CDR3. The CDR3 sequence is CAAGPTANYGYTF. DNA of the CDR3: TGTGCGGCGGGGCCGACAGCAAACTATGGCTACACCTTC.

This clonotype was observed a handful of times. The chain links TRBV10-2 to TRBJ2-5, with D possibly TRBD2 on 6 matching bases. Trimming took off 1 base at V and 5 bases at J, with 8 bases between the two ends. The CDR3 is 13 amino acids. Germline values: CDR1 WSHSY, CDR2 SAAADI. CDR3 DNA: TGCGCCAGCAGTGAGTGGGGGAGGGAGACCCAGTACTTC. Translating gives CASSEWGRETQYF.

In its sample, this clonotype was seen once. The genes are TRBV6-5 and TRBJ2-1, with D hard to call. V was trimmed by 6 bases and J by 5 bases, leaving 11 bases between them. The CDR3 is 13 amino acids. CDR1 is MNHEY, CDR2 SVGAGI, per germline. CDR3 in amino acids: CASSRAVDNEQFF. The DNA of the CDR3 is TGTGCCAGCAGCCGGGCCGTTGACAATGAGCAGTTCTTC.

This clonotype was counted only a few times. The V call is TRBV20-1, the J call TRBJ1-2, with D perhaps TRBD1 (6 bases). The germline V gene encodes CDR1 DFQATT and CDR2 SNEGSKA (reference sequence). V gave up 3 bases and J gave up 4 bases, with 15 bases separating them. This CDR3 comprises 14 residues. The chain's CDR3 is CSARFSGGGYGYTF. DNA of the CDR3: TGCAGTGCTAGGTTTAGCGGGGGCGGCTATGGCTACACCTTC.

This clonotype was observed a handful of times. The chain has TRBV10-3 and TRBJ2-2, with 8 bases that match TRBD2. Trimming at V came to 0 bases and at J to 4 bases, leaving 1 base not matched to a gene. The CDR3 has 15 residues. Per germline, CDR1 ENHRY and CDR2 SYGVKD. The CDR3 reads CAISESAGGTGELFF. The CDR3 DNA reads TGTGCCATCAGTGAGTCTGCGGGAGGCACCGGGGAGCTGTTTTTT.

The genes are TRBV12-3 or TRBV12-4 and TRBJ2-1; 10 nucleotides align to TRBD2. Trimming at V came to 2 bases and at J to 15 bases, leaving 10 bases not matched to a gene. The CDR3 spans 14 residues. Here the CDR3 reads CASSLFPSGRLPFF. For the CDR3, the DNA is TGTGCCAGCAGTTTATTTCCTAGCGGGAGATTGCCGTTCTTC.

The sample holds many counts of this clonotype. V gene TRBV12-3 or TRBV12-4 combines with J gene TRBJ2-1, with TRBD2 identical over 7 bases. This CDR3 spans 15 amino acids. V trimming: 1 base; J trimming: 4 bases; junction bases outside the gene matches: 4. The CDR3 spells CASSLGLAEYNEQFF. CDR3 in DNA: TGTGCCAGCAGTTTAGGGCTAGCGGAGTACAATGAGCAGTTCTTC.

V gene TRBV19 combines with J gene TRBJ2-1; 7 bases are shared with TRBD2. The CDR3 covers 16 residues. Germline assignment: CDR1 LNHDA and CDR2 SQIVND (reference sequence). Trimming cost V 3 bases and J 8 bases; bases outside gene matches: 13. The CDR3 DNA follows: TGTGCCAGTAGTATTTGGTTCCGGACAAGCGGGGATGAGCAGTTCTTC. Its translation: CASSIWFRTSGDEQFF.

CDR3 DNA: TGTGCCAGCAGTGTAACTAGCGGCAACTACAATGAGCAGTTCTTC. This codes for CASSVTSGNYNEQFF. J is TRBJ2-1 and V is TRBV2; TRBD2 agrees at 8 bases. Germline CDR1 and CDR2: SNHLY and FYNNEI. V gave up 4 bases and J gave up 3 bases; unmatched junction bases: 5. This CDR3 contains 15 residues.

As regards this clonotype: This may be a read error, as it is one base from a much larger clone. The gene calls are TRBV7-9 and TRBJ1-5; no reliable D call. The V gene lost 1 base and the J gene lost 10 bases, with 11 bases spanning the gap. Looked up from germline, CDR1 is SEHNR and CDR2 is FQNEAQ (reference sequence). The CDR3 runs to 13 residues. CDR3 residues: CASSLGAADPQHF. For the CDR3, the DNA is TGTGCCAGCAGCTTAGGGGCGGCCGACCCCCAGCATTTT.

This clonotype was seen only a few times. The gene calls are TRBV4-1 and TRBJ1-1, with 9 bases fitting TRBD1. J was trimmed by 4 bases and V by 3 bases; bases with no gene match: 6. Germline V lookup: CDR1 MGHRA, CDR2 YSYEKL. The CDR3 has 15 residues. Written as DNA, the CDR3 is TGCGCCAGCAGCCACGGGACAGGGAGGAGCACTGAAGCTTTCTTT. Protein: CASSHGTGRSTEAFF.

This clonotype occurred a few times. The chain recombines TRBV11-2 with TRBJ2-7; D is unclear. The CDR3 length is 14 residues. CDR1 is SGHAT and CDR2 is FQNNGV in the germline V gene. V lost 6 bases and J 1 base, leaving 13 bases between the germline ends. The chain's CDR3 is CASSPPNESYEQYV. CDR3 bases: TGTGCCAGCAGTCCACCGAACGAATCCTACGAGCAGTACGTC.

This clonotype was recorded a few times. The V call is TRBV6-5, the J call TRBJ1-6; possibly TRBD1 for D (5 bases). The V gene lost 4 bases and the J gene lost 9 bases, with 13 bases spanning the gap. The germline V gene has CDR1 MNHEY and CDR2 SVGAGI. The CDR3 is made up of 14 amino acids. Written as DNA, the CDR3 is TGTGCCAGCAGTTGGGACTTTTCGCCTTCACCCCTCCACTTT. Translation gives CASSWDFSPSPLHF.

The CDR3 is CSVEEVLGSYEQYF. The CDR3 DNA reads TGCAGCGTTGAGGAGGTCCTTGGCTCCTACGAGCAGTACTTC. The chain is built from TRBV29-1 and TRBJ2-7, with D tentatively TRBD2 (5 bases). The CDR3 loop spans 14 amino acids. Germline CDR1 and CDR2: SQVTM and ANQGSEA. Trimming cost V 3 bases and J 0 bases, with 12 bases left between them.

This clonotype has more than one count but fewer than ten. At one end, the junction sequence differs from germline, possibly due to a read error. The chain carries TRBV5-1 and TRBJ2-3; D is ambiguous. CDR3 length equals 15 residues. The germline CDR1 and CDR2 sequences are SGHRS and YFSETQ. The CDR3 spells CASSPTGSSTDTQFF. For the CDR3, the DNA is TGCGCCAGCAGCCCCACGGGTAGCAGCACAGATACGCAGTTTTTT.

This chain links TRBV6-5 with TRBJ2-2; D not resolved. Trimming took off 2 bases at V and 1 base at J, with 11 bases between the two ends. The germline V gene encodes CDR1 MNHEY and CDR2 SVGAGI. The CDR3 contains 16 residues. The CDR3: CASSYTNPGNTGELFF. As DNA, the CDR3 is TGTGCCAGCAGTTACACCAACCCCGGGAACACCGGGGAGCTGTTTTTT.

This clonotype was seen a few times. The CDR3 here is CASSSVSPLYNEQFF. The CDR3 nucleotides read TGTGCCAGCAGCTCGGTTAGCCCCCTTTACAATGAGCAGTTCTTC. J is TRBJ2-1 and V is TRBV12-3 or TRBV12-4; D uncertain. Trimming left V 6 bases short and J 4 bases short, with 16 bases between. The CDR3 totals 15 residues.

The rearrangement joins TRBV20-1 to TRBJ2-2; the D gene is possibly TRBD2 (5 bases). Trimming took off 0 bases at V and 7 bases at J, with 18 bases between the two ends. Germline V gene sequence: CDR1 DFQATT, CDR2 SNEGSKA (reference sequence). The CDR3 runs to 16 residues. The CDR3 spells CSARDGLGRESGELFF. In DNA, the CDR3 is TGCAGTGCTAGAGATGGTTTGGGTCGGGAAAGCGGGGAGCTGTTTTTT.

This clonotype was counted between two and nine times. The chain combines TRBV24-1 with TRBJ1-5; 8 bases align to TRBD1. V was clipped by 4 bases and J by 6 bases; unmatched bases: 1. The CDR3 contains 13 residues. Per the germline V gene, CDR1 is KGHDR and CDR2 is SFDVKD. The CDR3 sequence is CATSEDRAQPQHF. The DNA for the CDR3 is TGTGCCACCAGTGAGGACAGGGCTCAGCCCCAGCATTTT.

This clonotype was seen more than once but under ten times. This chain joins TRBV13 and TRBJ2-5; 9 bases match TRBD2. The CDR3 is made up of 16 amino acids. V shed 3 bases, J shed 5 bases, and the junction held 10 bases outside the gene matches. Germline V gene lookup returns CDR1 PRHDT and CDR2 FYEKMQ (reference sequence). This chain's CDR3 is CASSFQTSGVWETQYF. CDR3 sequence (DNA): TGTGCCAGCAGCTTCCAGACTAGCGGAGTATGGGAGACCCAGTACTTC.

As concerns this clonotype: An end of the junction differs from the germline gene, which may be a read error. The gene calls are TRBV10-3 and TRBJ2-7; D remains unclear. The germline CDR1 and CDR2 sequences are ENHRY and SYGVKD. CDR3 length equals 12 residues. The chain's CDR3 is CAISESRHEQYF. CDR3 DNA sequence: TGTGCCATCAGTGAGTCGAGGCACGAACAGTACTTC.

This clonotype has more than one count but fewer than ten. The chain recombines TRBV12-3 or TRBV12-4 with TRBJ2-6, with D possibly TRBD2 on 7 matching bases. Trimming pared 7 bases from V and 2 bases from J, leaving 15 bases between. The CDR3 is made up of 16 amino acids. DNA for the CDR3: TGTGCCAGCACGCGGGGGCCTCTAACTGGGGCCAACGTCCTGACTTTC. Protein sequence: CASTRGPLTGANVLTF.